This TCR beta chain was recorded in a study of T cells in Graves' hyperthyroidism and ophthalmopathy (dated by TCRdb to the late 2010s). With regard to the full study: Peripheral blood was collected at initial diagnosis, before any treatment. A discovery cohort of fewer than 110 patients, 43 with Graves' ophthalmopathy and about 58 with stable Graves' hyperthyroidism, was used to find distinguishing TCR V-J signatures. After blood sampling, hyperthyroidism patients were treated with methimazole at a starting dose of 30 mg daily, and ophthalmopathy patients were treated with high-dose intravenous methylprednisolone. The 85 to 100 discovery patients were randomly split 7:3 into training and test sets. According to the paper, TCR Vbeta CDR3 sequencing was carried out on over 130 peripheral blood samples, which came from approximately 41 ophthalmopathy, 70 to 80 hyperthyroidism and 17 progressor patients. An independent validation cohort of around 19 hyperthyroidism patients and more than 15 patients who later progressed to ophthalmopathy tested prospective prediction of ophthalmopathy. In several Graves' hyperthyroidism patients, the study also compared T-cell repertoires from thyroid tissue with T-cell repertoires from blood. Overall study results and their limits: Ophthalmopathy was separated from stable hyperthyroidism by a 13 V-J signature model, with over 85% sensitivity and about 81% specificity obtained in cross-validation and 80%/75% obtained in testing. Blood samples also contained most of the expanded thyroid clonotypes (frequency above 0.001), which suggests that blood repertoires may reflect thyroid immune responses. In validation, the model predicted progression to ophthalmopathy with about 71% sensitivity and around 72% specificity, a median of 6.5 months before onset. Sample size was not statistically predetermined, and investigators were not blinded to group allocation.

Amplification of TCR beta CDR3 regions was carried out from RNA transcripts. For the first round of RT-PCR on the TCR CDR3, the HTBI primer set was used together with the Qiagen OneStep RT-PCR kit. A second multiplex PCR round built the libraries, followed by size selection and purification. Sequencing of the libraries was done on an Illumina HiSeq2000 using paired-end 100 bp reads. On the study's bioinformatics: SOAPnuke was used to process the raw data, throwing out any read that contained adapters or uncalled bases, had a mean Phred below 15, or lacked an exact constant-primer or identifier match. COPE v1.2.5 was used to merge high-quality paired reads, and clonotypes were defined as unique nucleotide sequences. MiTCR v1.1 was used to align the clonotypes against IMGT TRBV, TRBD and TRBJ reference segments. The analysis included only V-J combinations with a frequency above 0.0001, which together covered 99% to 99.2% of the repertoires. The TCS score was defined as the ratio of F50 (clonal expansion) to E x V (chaos), calculated using BLOSUM62-based TCRdist between CDR3 peptides within each V-J. Welch's t-statistics and random forest reduced several hundred V-J features to 13, which were used in a naive Bayes classifier (R e1071). TCRdb took the public reads, trimmed them with fastp at Q25, ran MiXCR for clone calling and kept in-frame beta chains. Every distinct CDR3 protein forms one entry, paired with its most common genes and DNA. These V and J calls derive from TCRdb rather than the authors' analysis. A total of 700,000 or so distinct CDR3 sequences appear in this sample, around 17% of them only once. Clones ranked in the top ten supply around 8.1% of the sample.

This clonotype was seen more than once but under ten times. Its antigen remains unidentified. No quality values exist for individual bases; no much larger clone is one base distant. CDR1 and CDR2 (SQVTM, ANQGSEA) derive from the germline V gene. V lost 0 bases and J lost 9 bases; the stretch between them is 15 bases long. The CDR3 holds 14 amino acids from the cysteine to the phenylalanine. Solely the CDR3 DNA is kept, with 42 bases framed from the first base. Stable Graves' hyperthyroidism was defined as the absence of progression to ophthalmopathy over 18 months of follow-up. Hyperthyroidism patients were aged 18 to 65 years and newly diagnosed, with disease duration of less than 2 months. Patients with uncontrolled infections, other autoimmune diseases, pregnancy or lactation were excluded. Diagnoses were based on clinical symptoms, serum thyroxine and TRAb, thyroid ultrasound and orbital computed tomography. PBMCs were isolated from about 9 ml of fresh peripheral blood by Ficoll-Paque density gradient centrifugation. Total RNA was extracted using Trizol reagent, and RNA quality was assessed on an Agilent 2100 Bioanalyzer.

The chain joins TRBV29-1 to TRBJ1-3; confidence is insufficient to name the D gene. The receptor comes from a young man with Graves' hyperthyroidism. Sequencing was done on a sample of blood. The CDR3 reads as follows: CSVEEGVPGSTIYF. The bases read TGCAGCGTTGAAGAGGGCGTACCGGGGAGCACCATATATTTT.